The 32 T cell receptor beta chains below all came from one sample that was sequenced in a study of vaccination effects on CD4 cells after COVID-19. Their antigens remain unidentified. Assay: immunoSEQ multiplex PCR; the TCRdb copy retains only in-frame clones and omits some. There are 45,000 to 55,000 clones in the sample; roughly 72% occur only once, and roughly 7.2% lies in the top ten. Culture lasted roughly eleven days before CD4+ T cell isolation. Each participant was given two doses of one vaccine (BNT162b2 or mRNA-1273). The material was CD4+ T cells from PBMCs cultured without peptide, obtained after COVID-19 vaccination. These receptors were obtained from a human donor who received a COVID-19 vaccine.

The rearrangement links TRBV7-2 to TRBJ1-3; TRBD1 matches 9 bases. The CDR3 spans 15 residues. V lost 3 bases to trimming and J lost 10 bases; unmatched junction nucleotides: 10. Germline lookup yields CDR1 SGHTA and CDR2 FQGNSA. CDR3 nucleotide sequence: TGTGCCAGCAGCTTTAAAATGGGACAGGGATCAACCATATATTTT. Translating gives CASSFKMGQGSTIYF. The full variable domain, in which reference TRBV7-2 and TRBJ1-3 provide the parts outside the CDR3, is GAGVSQSPSNKVTEKGKDVELRCDPISGHTALYWYRQSLGQGLEFLIYFQGNSAPDKSGLPSDRFSAERTGGSVSTLTIQRTQQEDSAVYLCASSFKMGQGSTIYFGEGSWLTVV.

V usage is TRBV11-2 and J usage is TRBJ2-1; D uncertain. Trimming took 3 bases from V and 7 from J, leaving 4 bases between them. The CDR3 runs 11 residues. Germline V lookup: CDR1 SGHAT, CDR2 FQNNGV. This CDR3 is CASSFTNEQFF. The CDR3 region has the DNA TGTGCCAGCAGCTTCACTAATGAGCAGTTCTTC.

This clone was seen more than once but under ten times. The DNA for the CDR3 is TGTGCCAGCAGCATTCCCGGACTAGCCGCGACCTACGAGCAGTACTTC. This encodes CASSIPGLAATYEQYF. The V call is TRBV27, the J call TRBJ2-7; TRBD2 agrees at 8 bases. The CDR3 consists of 16 residues. Looked up from germline, CDR1 is MNHEY and CDR2 is SMNVEV (reference sequence). V was pared by 6 bases and J by 2 bases, with 12 bases of the junction left unmatched.

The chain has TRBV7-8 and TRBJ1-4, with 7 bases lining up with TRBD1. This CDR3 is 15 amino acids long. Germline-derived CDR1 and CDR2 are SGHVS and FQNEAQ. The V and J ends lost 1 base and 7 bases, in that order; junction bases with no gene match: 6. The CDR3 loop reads CASSLGEGASEKLFF. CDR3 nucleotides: TGTGCCAGCAGCTTAGGAGAGGGGGCGAGTGAAAAACTGTTTTTT.

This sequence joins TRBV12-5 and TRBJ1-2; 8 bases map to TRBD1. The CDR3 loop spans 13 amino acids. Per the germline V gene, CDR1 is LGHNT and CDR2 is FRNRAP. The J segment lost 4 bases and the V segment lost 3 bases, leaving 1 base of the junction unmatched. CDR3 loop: CASGFQGAYGYTF. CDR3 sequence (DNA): TGTGCTAGTGGTTTCCAGGGGGCCTATGGCTACACCTTC. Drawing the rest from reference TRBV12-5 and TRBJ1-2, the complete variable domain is DARVTQTPRHKVTEMGQEVTMRCQPILGHNTVFWYRQTMMQGLELLAYFRNRAPLDDSGMPKDRFSAEMPDATLATLKIQPSEPRDSAVYFCASGFQGAYGYTFGSGTRLTVV.

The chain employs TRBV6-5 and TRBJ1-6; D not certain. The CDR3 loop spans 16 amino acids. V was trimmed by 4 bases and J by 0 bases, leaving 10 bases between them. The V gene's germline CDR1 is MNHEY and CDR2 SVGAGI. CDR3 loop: CASSSDESSYNSPLHF. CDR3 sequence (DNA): TGTGCCAGCAGTTCGGACGAGAGCTCCTATAATTCACCCCTCCACTTT.

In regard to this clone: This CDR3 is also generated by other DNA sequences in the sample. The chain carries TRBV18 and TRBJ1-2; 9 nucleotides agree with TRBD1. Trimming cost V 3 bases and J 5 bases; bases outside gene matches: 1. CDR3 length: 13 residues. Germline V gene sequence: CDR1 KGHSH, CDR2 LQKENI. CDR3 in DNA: TGTGCCAGCTCACCCGGGACAGGGTATGGCTACACCTTC. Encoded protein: CASSPGTGYGYTF. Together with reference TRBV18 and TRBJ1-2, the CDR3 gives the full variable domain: NAGVMQNPRHLVRRRGQEARLRCSPMKGHSHVYWYRQLPEEGLKFMVYLQKENIIDESGMPKERFSAEFPKEGPSILRIQQVVRGDSAAYFCASSPGTGYGYTFGSGTRLTVV.

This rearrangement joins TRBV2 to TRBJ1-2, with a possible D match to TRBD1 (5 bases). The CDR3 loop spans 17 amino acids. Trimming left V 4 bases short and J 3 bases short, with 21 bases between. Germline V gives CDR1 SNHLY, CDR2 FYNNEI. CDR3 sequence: CASSGRRGQKSDYGYTF. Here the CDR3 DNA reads TGTGCCAGCAGTGGTAGGAGGGGTCAAAAAAGTGACTATGGCTACACCTTC. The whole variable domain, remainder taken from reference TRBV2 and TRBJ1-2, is EPEVTQTPSHQVTQMGQEVILRCVPISNHLYFYWYRQILGQKVEFLVSFYNNEISEKSEIFDDQFSVERPDGSNFTLKIRSTKLEDSAMYFCASSGRRGQKSDYGYTFGSGTRLTVV.

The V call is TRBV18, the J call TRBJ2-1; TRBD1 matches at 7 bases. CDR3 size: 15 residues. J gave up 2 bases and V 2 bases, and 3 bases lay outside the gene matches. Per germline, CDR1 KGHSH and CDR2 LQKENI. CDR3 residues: CASSPDRETYNEQFF. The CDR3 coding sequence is TGTGCCAGCTCACCAGACAGGGAAACCTACAATGAGCAGTTCTTC.

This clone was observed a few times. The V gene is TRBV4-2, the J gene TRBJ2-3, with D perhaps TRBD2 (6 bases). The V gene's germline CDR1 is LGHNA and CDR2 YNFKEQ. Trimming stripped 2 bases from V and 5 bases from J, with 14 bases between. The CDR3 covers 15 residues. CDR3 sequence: CASSQPGDTGDTQYF. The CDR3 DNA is TGTGCCAGCAGCCAACCGGGAGATACCGGAGATACGCAGTATTTT.

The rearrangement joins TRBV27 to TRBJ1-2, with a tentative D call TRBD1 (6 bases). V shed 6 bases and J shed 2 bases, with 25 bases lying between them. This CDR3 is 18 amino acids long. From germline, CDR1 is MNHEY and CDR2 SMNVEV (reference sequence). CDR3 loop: CASSSLMGGGRENYGYTF. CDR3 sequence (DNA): TGTGCCAGCAGCAGTTTAATGGGGGGGGGCCGGGAAAACTATGGCTACACCTTC.

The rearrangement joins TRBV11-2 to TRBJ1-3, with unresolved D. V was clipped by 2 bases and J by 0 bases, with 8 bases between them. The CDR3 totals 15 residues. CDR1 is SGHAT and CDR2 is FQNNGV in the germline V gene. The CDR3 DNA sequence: TGTGCCAGCAGCTTATCGACAAGCTCTGGAAACACCATATATTTT. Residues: CASSLSTSSGNTIYF.

The CDR3 is CASSFTGTGLGGYTF. CDR3 nucleotides: TGTGCCAGCAGCTTTACAGGGACGGGTCTGGGAGGCTACACCTTC. This sequence joins TRBV7-9 and TRBJ1-2; perhaps TRBD1 as D (6 bases). Per germline, CDR1 SEHNR and CDR2 FQNEAQ (reference sequence). The CDR3 runs 15 residues. V lost 3 bases and J 8 bases, leaving 19 bases between the germline ends. Supplemented by reference TRBV7-9 and TRBJ1-2, the full variable domain reads DTGVSQNPRHKITKRGQNVTFRCDPISEHNRLYWYRQTLGQGPEFLTYFQNEAQLEKSRLLSDRFSAERPKGSFSTLEIQRTEQGDSAMYLCASSFTGTGLGGYTFGSGTRLTVV.

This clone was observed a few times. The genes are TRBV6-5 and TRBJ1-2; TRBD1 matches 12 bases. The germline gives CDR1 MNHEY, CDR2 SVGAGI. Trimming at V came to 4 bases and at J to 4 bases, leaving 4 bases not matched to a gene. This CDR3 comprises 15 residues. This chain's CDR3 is CASSSQGQGAYGYTF. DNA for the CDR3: TGTGCCAGCAGTTCCCAGGGACAGGGGGCCTATGGCTACACCTTC.

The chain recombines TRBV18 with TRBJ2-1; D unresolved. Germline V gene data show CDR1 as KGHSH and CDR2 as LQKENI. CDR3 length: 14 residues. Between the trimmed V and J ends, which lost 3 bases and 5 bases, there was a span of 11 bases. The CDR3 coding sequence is TGTGCCAGCTCACCCAGGAACAACAACAATGAGCAGTTCTTC. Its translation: CASSPRNNNNEQFF.

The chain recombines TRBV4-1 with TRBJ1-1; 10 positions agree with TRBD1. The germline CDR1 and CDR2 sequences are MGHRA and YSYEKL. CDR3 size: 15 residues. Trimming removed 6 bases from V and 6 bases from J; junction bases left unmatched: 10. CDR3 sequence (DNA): TGCGCCAGCAGGAGGACAGGGGGAGGACGCGCTGAAGCTTTCTTT. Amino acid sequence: CASRRTGGGRAEAFF.

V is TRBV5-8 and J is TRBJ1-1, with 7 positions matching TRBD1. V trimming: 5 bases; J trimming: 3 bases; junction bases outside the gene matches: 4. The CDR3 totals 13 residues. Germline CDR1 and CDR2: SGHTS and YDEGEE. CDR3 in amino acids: CASRPTGYTEAFF. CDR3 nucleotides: TGTGCCAGCAGACCGACAGGGTACACTGAAGCTTTCTTT.

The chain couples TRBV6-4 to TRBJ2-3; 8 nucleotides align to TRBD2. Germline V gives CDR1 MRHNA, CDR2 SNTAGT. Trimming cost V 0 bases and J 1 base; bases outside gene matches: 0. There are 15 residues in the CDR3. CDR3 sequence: CASSDSGLGTDTQYF. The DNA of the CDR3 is TGTGCCAGCAGTGACTCGGGACTAGGCACAGATACGCAGTATTTT.

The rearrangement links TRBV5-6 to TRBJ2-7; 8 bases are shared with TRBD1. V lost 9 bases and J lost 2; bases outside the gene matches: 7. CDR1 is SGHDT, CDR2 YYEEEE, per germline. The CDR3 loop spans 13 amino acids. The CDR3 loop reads CATSRGRAYEQYF. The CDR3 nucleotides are TGTGCCACCTCCAGGGGGCGCGCCTACGAGCAGTACTTC.

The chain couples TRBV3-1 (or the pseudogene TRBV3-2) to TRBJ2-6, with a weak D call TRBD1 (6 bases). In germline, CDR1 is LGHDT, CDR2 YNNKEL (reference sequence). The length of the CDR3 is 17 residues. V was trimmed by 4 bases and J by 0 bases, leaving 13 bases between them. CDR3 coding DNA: TGTGCCAGCAGCCCCCCAGGGGTAAGCTCTGGGGCCAACGTCCTGACTTTC. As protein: CASSPPGVSSGANVLTF.

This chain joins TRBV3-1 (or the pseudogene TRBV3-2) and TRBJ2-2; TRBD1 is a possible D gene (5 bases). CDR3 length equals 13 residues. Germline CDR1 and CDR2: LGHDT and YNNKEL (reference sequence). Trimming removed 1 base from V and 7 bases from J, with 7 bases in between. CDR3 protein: CASSQGQFGELFF. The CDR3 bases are TGTGCCAGCAGCCAAGGACAGTTCGGGGAGCTGTTTTTT.

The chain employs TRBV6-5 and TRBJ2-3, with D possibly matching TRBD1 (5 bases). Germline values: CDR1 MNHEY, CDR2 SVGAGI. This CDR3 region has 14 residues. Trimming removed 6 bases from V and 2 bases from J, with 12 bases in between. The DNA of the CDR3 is TGTGCCAGCAGGGTGCAGGGCGCCACAGATACGCAGTATTTT. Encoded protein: CASRVQGATDTQYF.

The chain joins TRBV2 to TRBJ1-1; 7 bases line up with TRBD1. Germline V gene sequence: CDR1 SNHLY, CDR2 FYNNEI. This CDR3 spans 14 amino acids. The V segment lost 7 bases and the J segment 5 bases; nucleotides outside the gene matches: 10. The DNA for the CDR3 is TGTGCCAGCACCCAAGGAGGGGGCGCGACTGAAGCTTTCTTT. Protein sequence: CASTQGGGATEAFF.

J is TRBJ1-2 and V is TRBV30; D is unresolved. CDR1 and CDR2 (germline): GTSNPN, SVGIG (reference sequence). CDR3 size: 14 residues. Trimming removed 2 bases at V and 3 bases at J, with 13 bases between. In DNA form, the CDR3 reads TGTGCCTGGAGTCGCTGGGGAGATGACTATGGCTACACCTTC. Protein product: CAWSRWGDDYGYTF.

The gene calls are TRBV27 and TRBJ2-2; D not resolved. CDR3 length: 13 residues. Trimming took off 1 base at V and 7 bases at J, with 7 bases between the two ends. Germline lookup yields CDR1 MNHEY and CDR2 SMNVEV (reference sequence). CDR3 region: CASSLYGSGELFF. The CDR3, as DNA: TGTGCCAGCAGTTTATACGGCAGCGGGGAGCTGTTTTTT.

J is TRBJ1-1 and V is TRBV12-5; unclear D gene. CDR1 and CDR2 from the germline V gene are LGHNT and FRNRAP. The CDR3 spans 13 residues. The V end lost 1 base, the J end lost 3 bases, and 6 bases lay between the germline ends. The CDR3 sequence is CASGLGSDTEAFF. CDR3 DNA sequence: TGTGCTAGTGGTTTGGGGTCGGACACTGAAGCTTTCTTT.

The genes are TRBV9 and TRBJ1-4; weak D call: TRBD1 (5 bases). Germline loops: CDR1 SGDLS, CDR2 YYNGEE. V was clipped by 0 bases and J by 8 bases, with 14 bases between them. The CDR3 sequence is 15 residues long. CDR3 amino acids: CASSVVAGMREKLFF. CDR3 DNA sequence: TGTGCCAGCAGCGTAGTGGCAGGGATGCGCGAAAAACTGTTTTTT.

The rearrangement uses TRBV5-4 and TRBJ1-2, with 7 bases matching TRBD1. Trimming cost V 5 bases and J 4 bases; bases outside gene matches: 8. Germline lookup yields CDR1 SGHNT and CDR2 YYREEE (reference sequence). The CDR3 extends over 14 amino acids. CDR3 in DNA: TGTGCCAGCAGGGGGACAGCGAGAATCTATGGCTACACCTTC. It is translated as CASRGTARIYGYTF.

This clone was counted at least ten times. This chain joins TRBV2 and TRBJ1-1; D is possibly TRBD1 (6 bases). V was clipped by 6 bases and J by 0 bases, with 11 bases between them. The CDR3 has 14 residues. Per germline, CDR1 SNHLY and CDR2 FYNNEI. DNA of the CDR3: TGTGCCAGCAGGAAACAGGGTATGAACACTGAAGCTTTCTTT. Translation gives CASRKQGMNTEAFF. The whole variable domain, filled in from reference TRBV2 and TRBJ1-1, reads EPEVTQTPSHQVTQMGQEVILRCVPISNHLYFYWYRQILGQKVEFLVSFYNNEISEKSEIFDDQFSVERPDGSNFTLKIRSTKLEDSAMYFCASRKQGMNTEAFFGQGTRLTVV.

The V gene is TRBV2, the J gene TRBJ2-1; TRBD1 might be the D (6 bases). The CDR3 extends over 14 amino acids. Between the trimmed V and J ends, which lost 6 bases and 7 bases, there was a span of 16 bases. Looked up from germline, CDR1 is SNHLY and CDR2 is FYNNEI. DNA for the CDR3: TGTGCCAGCAGGGGAAAACAGGGAGTAAATGAGCAGTTCTTC. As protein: CASRGKQGVNEQFF. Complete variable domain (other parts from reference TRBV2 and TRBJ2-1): EPEVTQTPSHQVTQMGQEVILRCVPISNHLYFYWYRQILGQKVEFLVSFYNNEISEKSEIFDDQFSVERPDGSNFTLKIRSTKLEDSAMYFCASRGKQGVNEQFFGPGTRLTVL.

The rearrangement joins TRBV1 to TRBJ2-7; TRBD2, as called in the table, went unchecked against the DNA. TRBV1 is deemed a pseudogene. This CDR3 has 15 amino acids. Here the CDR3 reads CTSSLGGALSYEQYF. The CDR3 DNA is TGCACCAGCAGCCTCGGGGGGGCACTCTCCTACGAGCAGTACTTC.

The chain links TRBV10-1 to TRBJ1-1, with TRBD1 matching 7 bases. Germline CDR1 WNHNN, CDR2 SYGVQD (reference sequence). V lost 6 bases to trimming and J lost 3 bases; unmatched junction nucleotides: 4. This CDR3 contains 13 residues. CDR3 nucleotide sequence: TGCGCCAGCAGATTAACAGGGGACACTGAAGCTTTCTTT. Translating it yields CASRLTGDTEAFF.